This TCR beta chain was sequenced in a study of shared clonotypes between healthy human individuals. The study separated CD4+ cells into CD45RA+ naive and CD45RA-negative memory subsets. The CDR3 spans 12 residues. Trimming took 4 bases from V and 2 from J, leaving 6 bases between them. Germline CDR1 reads SGHDT; CDR2 reads YYEEEE. Produced via immunoSEQ multiplex PCR; TCRdb's table is partial and in-frame only. Of approximately 2,300,000 clones listed, 92% are singletons. This chain uses TRBV5-6 with TRBJ1-2; no firm D call. This clonotype was obtained from a man between 18 and 35 years old in good health. Some clones in this sample may be carry-over from other donors' samples. Sequenced input: naive CD4+ T cells from PBMCs. The sample's subset: CD45RA+ positively selected. CDR3 loop: CASSRVNYGYTF. The CDR3 nucleotides read TGTGCCAGCAGCCGTGTGAACTATGGCTACACCTTC.